This paragraph covers one T cell receptor (beta chain) sequence. What it recognizes is unknown. The sample is drawn from a study of cytomegalovirus exposure and HLA in healthy donors. Looking at the study overall: Out of a few hundred genotyped donors, 81% belonged to the Caucasian-associated ancestry cluster. Notes on the study in general: The authors assumed roughly uniform sequencing depth across donors for presence/absence analyses.

This PCR relied on a set of 60 Vbeta primers and 13 Jbeta primers. Produced via immunoSEQ multiplex PCR; TCRdb's table is partial and in-frame only. The sample has roughly 120,000 clones; over 60% are singletons. The germline gives CDR1 MNHEY, CDR2 SVGAGI. V was clipped by 6 bases and J by 2 bases; unmatched bases: 7. This CDR3 is 14 amino acids long. Sequenced sample: PBMCs. The chain combines TRBV6-5 with TRBJ2-7; 7 nucleotides match TRBD1. This receptor was taken from a human donor in good health. DNA of the CDR3: TGTGCCAGCAGCTTTTTCACAGGGGCCTACGAGCAGTACTTC. Protein: CASSFFTGAYEQYF.